Presented here are 29 T cell receptor beta chains from one specimen sequenced in a study of OX40 agonist ivuxolimab in advanced cancers. The table came from immunoSEQ multiplex PCR; TCRdb's copy has only in-frame clones and leaves some out. Found here are around 80,000 clones, 85% to 90% of them singletons; the top ten hold roughly 0.8%. The sample was CD4+ or CD8+ T cells sorted from blood, taken in a trial of the OX40 agonist ivuxolimab. The origin of the receptors is an adult with an advanced solid tumor such as melanoma, head and neck, liver or kidney cancer.

The chain carries TRBV11-3 and TRBJ2-5; 9 bases map to TRBD1. Germline assignment: CDR1 SGHNT and CDR2 YENEEA. The CDR3 covers 15 residues. V shed 4 bases and J 5 bases; nucleotides not matched to a gene: 8. The CDR3 is CASSSGTGMFETQYF. For the CDR3, the DNA is TGTGCCAGCAGCTCCGGGACAGGGATGTTCGAGACCCAGTACTTC.

As to this clone: One end of the junction is discordant with germline, which a read error may explain. This chain uses TRBV7-7 with TRBJ2-2, with a tentative D call TRBD1 (6 bases). The germline V gene has CDR1 SSHAT and CDR2 FNYEAQ (reference sequence). CDR3 length equals 16 residues. The CDR3 is CASSLNTGSNTGELFF. DNA for the CDR3: TGTGCTAGCAGCTTAAATACAGGGTCGAACACCGGGGAGCTGTTTTTT.

The sample holds one count of this clone. The CDR3 loop is CASSAGTALYEQYF. Written as DNA, the CDR3 is TGTGCCAGCAGCGCCGGGACAGCGTTATACGAGCAGTACTTC. The chain joins TRBV7-9 to TRBJ2-7; TRBD1 agrees at 7 bases. This CDR3 has 14 amino acids. Unmatched junction bases numbered 8, after V lost 5 bases and J lost 4 bases. CDR1 is SEHNR, CDR2 FQNEAQ, per germline (reference sequence).

J is TRBJ1-4 and V is TRBV11-1; possibly TRBD1 for D (5 bases). Trimming left V 2 bases short and J 8 bases short, with 9 bases between. The germline CDR1 and CDR2 sequences are SGHAT and FQDESV (reference sequence). CDR3 length: 13 residues. CDR3 protein: CASSLTGFEKLFF. CDR3 nucleotide sequence: TGTGCCAGCAGCTTAACAGGATTCGAAAAACTGTTTTTT. The whole variable domain, filled in from reference TRBV11-1 and TRBJ1-4, reads EAEVAQSPRYKITEKSQAVAFWCDPISGHATLYWYRQILGQGPELLVQFQDESVVDDSQLPKDRFSAERLKGVDSTLKIQPAELGDSAMYLCASSLTGFEKLFFGSGTQLSVL.

The rearrangement links TRBV7-2 to TRBJ2-2; TRBD2 matches at 13 bases. CDR3 size: 16 residues. V lost 5 bases, J lost 7 bases, and 7 bases stayed unmatched. Germline V gene data show CDR1 as SGHTA and CDR2 as FQGNSA. CDR3 amino acids: CASSPRTSGGDGELFF. CDR3 sequence (DNA): TGTGCCAGCAGCCCCAGGACTAGCGGGGGAGACGGGGAGCTGTTTTTT.

The chain couples TRBV7-3 to TRBJ2-1, with a possible D match to TRBD2 (5 bases). This CDR3 spans 14 amino acids. Germline assignment: CDR1 SGHTA and CDR2 FQGTGA. V lost 0 bases and J 7 bases, leaving 10 bases between the germline ends. The CDR3 DNA reads TGTGCCAGCAGCTTAACGAAGCCGGGGAATGAGCAGTTCTTC. Its protein product is CASSLTKPGNEQFF.

V and J are TRBV6-5 and TRBJ1-5; D is unresolved. Deletions cut 2 bases from V and 6 bases from J, with 11 bases between. Germline-derived CDR1 and CDR2 are MNHEY and SVGAGI. This CDR3 spans 14 amino acids. DNA of the CDR3: TGTGCCAGCAGTTACGCGGCAGGTATTCAGCCCCAGCATTTT. Its translation is CASSYAAGIQPQHF.

This sequence joins TRBV4-3 and TRBJ2-1; the D is unclear. The germline V gene has CDR1 LGHNA and CDR2 YSLEER. This CDR3 has 13 residues. V dropped 3 bases and J dropped 8 bases, with 11 bases sitting between them. The CDR3 here is CASSHLPRDEQFF. The CDR3 coding sequence is TGCGCCAGCAGCCACTTGCCCCGGGATGAGCAGTTCTTC.

The chain employs TRBV28 and TRBJ2-3, with a weak D call TRBD1 (6 bases). The germline CDR1 and CDR2 sequences are MDHEN and SYDVKM. V was shortened by 6 bases and J by 0 bases, with 7 bases between the two germline ends. CDR3 length: 13 amino acids. CDR3 loop: CASRDRSTDTQYF. The CDR3 DNA follows: TGTGCCAGCAGGGACAGAAGCACAGATACGCAGTATTTT.

V and J are TRBV28 and TRBJ2-1, with a weak D call TRBD1 (6 bases). In germline, CDR1 is MDHEN, CDR2 SYDVKM. The CDR3 is made up of 16 amino acids. Trimming removed 4 bases from V and 4 bases from J, with 17 bases in between. CDR3 DNA: TGTGCCAGCAGTTCCGTCGGGACACGATTATACAATGAGCAGTTCTTC. This gives the protein CASSSVGTRLYNEQFF.

The genes are TRBV5-6 and TRBJ2-1; the D is unclear. This CDR3 is built from 12 residues. The germline V gene encodes CDR1 SGHDT and CDR2 YYEEEE. V was shortened by 3 bases and J by 9 bases, with 10 bases between the two germline ends. The CDR3 DNA reads as TGTGCCAGCAGCTCCGCCGTCGGTGAGCAGTTCTTC. It translates to CASSSAVGEQFF.

This clone showed up just once. The CDR3 DNA follows: TGTGCCACCAGCAGAGACCCGGGTCAAGAGACCCAGTACTTC. This translates into CATSRDPGQETQYF. The chain joins TRBV15 to TRBJ2-5; D ambiguous. CDR3 length: 14 residues. V was trimmed by 0 bases and J by 2 bases, leaving 7 bases between them. The germline V gene encodes CDR1 LNHNV and CDR2 YYDKDF (reference sequence).

The chain uses TRBV4-1 and TRBJ1-5, with D perhaps TRBD1 (6 bases). Germline values: CDR1 MGHRA, CDR2 YSYEKL. The CDR3 covers 19 residues. Trimming removed 1 base from V and 5 bases from J, with 24 bases in between. CDR3 sequence (DNA): TGCGCCAGCAGCCAAGCTTTGGGGGGGGCGGGCTCAAATTATCAGCCCCAGCATTTT. Translation: CASSQALGGAGSNYQPQHF.

The chain combines TRBV7-2 with TRBJ2-4; D uncertain. The V gene's germline CDR1 is SGHTA and CDR2 FQGNSA. Trimming took off 4 bases at V and 8 bases at J, with 15 bases between the two ends. CDR3 size: 14 residues. CDR3 residues: CASSSRTFSDIQYF. The CDR3 nucleotides read TGTGCCAGCAGCTCGAGGACCTTTTCGGACATTCAGTACTTC.

The chain joins TRBV9 to TRBJ2-7, with 14 bases aligning to TRBD2. Germline CDR1 is SGDLS and CDR2 is YYNGEE. After removal of 10 bases from V and 1 base from J, the junction contained 10 bases not matched to a gene. This CDR3 contains 16 residues. CDR3 loop: CAQGGLAGEGSYEQYF. The CDR3 region has the DNA TGTGCCCAAGGGGGACTAGCGGGGGAGGGTTCCTACGAGCAGTACTTC.

This clone has ten or more counts. The V and J genes are TRBV2 and TRBJ2-4; 9 bases align to TRBD1. Trimming at V came to 4 bases and at J to 9 bases, leaving 1 base not matched to a gene. CDR1 is SNHLY, CDR2 FYNNEI, per germline. This CDR3 is built from 12 residues. DNA for the CDR3: TGTGCCAGCAGTGGGGACAGGGCCATTCAGTACTTC. Its translation: CASSGDRAIQYF. The whole variable domain, filled in from reference TRBV2 and TRBJ2-4, reads EPEVTQTPSHQVTQMGQEVILRCVPISNHLYFYWYRQILGQKVEFLVSFYNNEISEKSEIFDDQFSVERPDGSNFTLKIRSTKLEDSAMYFCASSGDRAIQYFGAGTRLSVL.

The V and J genes are TRBV2 and TRBJ2-5, with 8 bases matching TRBD2. The CDR3 loop spans 14 amino acids. Germline CDR1 SNHLY, CDR2 FYNNEI. With V trimmed by 7 bases and J by 0 bases, 4 bases remained unmatched. CDR3 coding DNA: TGTGCCAGCATAGCGGGATTGTACCAAGAGACCCAGTACTTC. Translation: CASIAGLYQETQYF.

This clone was detected a few times. The CDR3 nucleotides read TGTGCCAGCGGAGGAATCAAAAAACTGTTTTTT. It specifies CASGGIKKLFF. The chain combines TRBV28 with TRBJ1-4; the D is unclear. The CDR3 is 11 residues long. The germline CDR1 and CDR2 sequences are MDHEN and SYDVKM. Trimming cost V 8 bases and J 9 bases, with 10 bases left between them.

The chain employs TRBV2 and TRBJ2-1; D possibly corresponds to TRBD1 (6 bases). This CDR3 has 12 residues. Germline values: CDR1 SNHLY, CDR2 FYNNEI. With 5 bases removed from V and 12 bases from J, the gap between germline ends came to 14 bases. CDR3 sequence reads: CASSSNRVGQFF. The CDR3 nucleotides are TGTGCCAGCAGTTCGAACAGGGTTGGGCAGTTCTTC.

The V and J genes are TRBV19 and TRBJ1-1; D not certain. CDR3 length equals 13 residues. V was trimmed by 4 bases and J by 7 bases, leaving 13 bases between them. CDR1 and CDR2 (germline): LNHDA, SQIVND (reference sequence). CDR3 sequence (DNA): TGTGCCAGTAGTACTACGGACCGATTTGAAGCTTTCTTT. Its translation: CASSTTDRFEAFF.

The gene calls are TRBV13 and TRBJ2-5, with D perhaps being TRBD1 or TRBD2 (5 bases each). V was pared by 6 bases and J by 1 base, with 18 bases between. Germline V lookup: CDR1 PRHDT, CDR2 FYEKMQ (reference sequence). CDR3 length: 16 residues. CDR3 nucleotide sequence: TGTGCCAGCAGTTTGAACGGGGCATTCCTCCAAGAGACCCAGTACTTC. It is translated as CASSLNGAFLQETQYF.

This sequence joins TRBV7-2 and TRBJ1-5; TRBD1 agrees at 8 bases. The CDR3 is 16 amino acids. Unmatched junction bases numbered 13, after V lost 5 bases and J lost 7 bases. Germline CDR1 SGHTA, CDR2 FQGNSA. The CDR3, as DNA: TGTGCCAGCAGCCAGAACGACAGGGGCATCGGGCAGCCCCAGCATTTT. It codes for CASSQNDRGIGQPQHF.

This sequence joins TRBV7-9 and TRBJ1-3, with unresolved D. Germline V gives CDR1 SEHNR, CDR2 FQNEAQ (reference sequence). This CDR3 has 13 residues. V dropped 2 bases and J dropped 4 bases, with 6 bases sitting between them. The CDR3 protein is CASSLTQGNTIYF. Here the CDR3 DNA reads TGTGCCAGCAGCTTAACACAGGGAAACACCATATATTTT.

This clone has a handful of counts. The chain links TRBV4-2 to TRBJ1-5; a weak D match, TRBD1 (6 bases). Germline-derived CDR1 and CDR2 are LGHNA and YNFKEQ. Trimming pared 0 bases from V and 3 bases from J, leaving 15 bases between. The CDR3 runs 17 residues. In DNA, the CDR3 is TGTGCCAGCAGCCAAGAATTTCGACAGGACTCCAATCAGCCCCAGCATTTT. Protein: CASSQEFRQDSNQPQHF.

The J gene is TRBJ1-5, the V gene TRBV29-1; D ambiguous. CDR1 is SQVTM, CDR2 ANQGSEA, per germline. With 0 bases removed from V and 4 bases from J, the gap between germline ends came to 7 bases. This CDR3 region has 13 residues. Written as DNA, the CDR3 is TGCAGCGTTGAAGATCGCCCAAATCAGCCCCAGCATTTT. Amino acid sequence: CSVEDRPNQPQHF.

The chain links TRBV6-1 to TRBJ1-2, with TRBD1 identical over 7 bases. This CDR3 region has 13 residues. CDR1 MNHNS and CDR2 SASEGT come from the germline V gene. Germline trimming cut 3 bases from V and 5 bases from J; bases unmatched to any gene: 3. The CDR3 DNA follows: TGTGCCAGCAGTGAGACAGGGAAATATGGCTACACCTTC. Residues: CASSETGKYGYTF.

The chain is built from TRBV28 and TRBJ2-5, with D hard to call. CDR1 and CDR2 (germline): MDHEN, SYDVKM. This CDR3 region has 13 residues. Trimming removed 3 bases from V and 5 bases from J, with 10 bases in between. CDR3 amino acids: CASSFNRLETQYF. The CDR3 bases are TGTGCCAGCAGTTTTAACAGACTGGAGACCCAGTACTTC.

The chain links TRBV7-3 to TRBJ2-2, with 7 bases that match TRBD2. Germline assignment: CDR1 SGHTA and CDR2 FQGTGA. This CDR3 spans 15 amino acids. Trimming took 6 bases from V and 5 from J; bases not matched to a gene: 9. CDR3 bases: TGTGCCAGCAGTCGGAGCGGGGTAGGGACCGGGGAGCTGTTTTTT. Translated: CASSRSGVGTGELFF.

CDR3 nucleotides: TGTGCCAGCAGCTCCCGGGACAGGGAACAGTTCTTC. It encodes CASSSRDREQFF. The chain joins TRBV7-2 to TRBJ2-1; 9 nucleotides align to TRBD1. Germline V lookup: CDR1 SGHTA, CDR2 FQGNSA. This CDR3 region has 12 residues. V lost 4 bases, J lost 13 bases, and 5 bases stayed unmatched.